A selection of T cell receptor beta chains follows, all from one sample in a study of cytomegalovirus exposure and HLA in healthy donors. TCRdb's copy holds only in-frame clones and misses some; the assay was immunoSEQ multiplex PCR. The table lists about 60,000 clones, over 75% of them singletons. The specimen sequenced was PBMCs. The receptors here all came from a woman in her 30s in good health and CMV-seronegative. The CDR3 runs from the conserved cysteine through the conserved F or W. A D gene is named only where the DNA matches it firmly. Some rows have no size entry. The others give once, few or many, or a class for an expanded clone.

CDR3	DNA	V	D	size	J
CSVEDLGTRRDTQYF	TGCAGCGTTGAAGATCTGGGGACTAGGAGAGATACGCAGTATTTT	TRBV29-1	TRBD2	-	TRBJ2-3
CASSPSLGRGEKLFF	TGTGCCAGCAGCCCCAGTTTAGGGAGAGGCGAAAAACTGTTTTTT	TRBV14	-	-	TRBJ1-4
CASSPGVYGYTF	TGTGCCAGCAGTCCCGGGGTCTATGGCTACACCTTC	TRBV6-1	-	once	TRBJ1-2
CASSVGTSSGNTIYF	TGTGCCAGCAGCGTAGGAACGAGCTCTGGAAACACCATATATTTT	TRBV9	-	-	TRBJ1-3
CSARHTIAKNIQYF	TGCAGCGCGAGGCACACTATAGCCAAAAACATTCAGTACTTC	TRBV29-1	-	-	TRBJ2-4
CASSLRHRQGESYEQYF	TGTGCCAGCAGCCTTCGACACCGACAGGGGGAGTCCTACGAGCAGTACTTC	TRBV7-9	TRBD1	-	TRBJ2-7
CASSRTGITEAFF	TGTGCCAGCAGCCGGACAGGCATCACTGAAGCTTTCTTT	TRBV7-9	TRBD1	-	TRBJ1-1
CASRRGRDEQYF	TGTGCCAGCAGGCGGGGGCGGGACGAGCAGTACTTC	TRBV11-2	-	-	TRBJ2-7
CASRSTGGAGYGYTF	TGTGCCAGCAGGAGTACAGGGGGCGCGGGCTATGGCTACACCTTC	TRBV6-5	TRBD1	-	TRBJ1-2
CASSLGQGGWDTEAFF	TGCGCCAGCAGCTTGGGACAGGGGGGTTGGGACACTGAAGCTTTCTTT	TRBV5-1	TRBD1	-	TRBJ1-1
CAQMAGMNTEAFF	TGTGCCCAGATGGCAGGGATGAACACTGAAGCTTTCTTT	TRBV30	-	-	TRBJ1-1
CAWGPLANYGYTF	TGTGCCTGGGGCCCATTAGCGAACTATGGCTACACCTTC	TRBV30	-	-	TRBJ1-2
CASSQLGSSYNEQFF	TGCGCCAGCAGCCAATTGGGGAGCTCCTACAATGAGCAGTTCTTC	TRBV4-1	-	-	TRBJ2-1
CASSHLVFHSGNTIYF	TGTGCCAGCAGCCATTTAGTCTTCCACTCTGGAAACACCATATATTTT	TRBV14	-	-	TRBJ1-3
CASSHVGQGPPSYEQYF	TGCGCCAGCAGCCACGTAGGACAGGGACCCCCCTCCTACGAGCAGTACTTC	TRBV4-1	TRBD1	once	TRBJ2-7
CASSGDRAGHQPQHF	TGTGCCAGCAGTGGGGACAGGGCAGGGCATCAGCCCCAGCATTTT	TRBV25-1	TRBD1	-	TRBJ1-5
CASSSGDRDNSPLHF	TGCGCCAGCAGCTCGGGGGACAGGGATAATTCACCCCTCCACTTT	TRBV5-1	TRBD1	-	TRBJ1-6
CAWSRIRGFGPSGNTIYF	TGTGCCTGGAGTCGAATCAGGGGATTCGGCCCCTCTGGAAACACCATATATTTT	TRBV30	-	-	TRBJ1-3
CATGQGGNLAEAFF	TGTGCCACCGGACAGGGGGGAAATCTTGCTGAAGCTTTCTTT	TRBV6-5	TRBD1	-	TRBJ1-1
CASSGYRVNQPQHF	TGTGCCAGCAGTGGATACAGGGTAAATCAGCCCCAGCATTTT	TRBV2	-	-	TRBJ1-5
CASSIGAGNQPQHF	TGTGCCAGTAGTATTGGGGCCGGGAATCAGCCCCAGCATTTT	TRBV19	-	-	TRBJ1-5
CASSSTSGSYTQYF	TGTGCCAGCAGCTCGACTAGCGGCAGCTATACGCAGTATTTT	TRBV5-4	TRBD2	-	TRBJ2-3
CATSRAGRGQPQHF	TGTGCCACCAGCAGGGCAGGGAGGGGTCAGCCCCAGCATTTT	TRBV15	-	-	TRBJ1-5
CAWRGVEEKLFF	TGTGCCTGGAGAGGGGTAGAGGAAAAACTGTTTTTT	TRBV30	-	-	TRBJ1-4
CASSPITSGYEQYF	TGTGCCAGCAGCCCAATTACTAGCGGATACGAGCAGTACTTC	TRBV7-9	TRBD2	-	TRBJ2-7
CASINEQASGEKLFF	TGTGCCAGCATTAACGAACAGGCGTCAGGTGAAAAACTGTTTTTT	TRBV2	-	-	TRBJ1-4
CSVEPTKSGTGYQETQYF	TGCAGCGTTGAACCAACAAAATCTGGGACAGGGTACCAAGAGACCCAGTACTTC	TRBV29-1	TRBD1	-	TRBJ2-5
CASSLVQTYEQYF	TGTGCCAGCAGTTTAGTTCAAACCTACGAGCAGTACTTC	TRBV28	-	-	TRBJ2-7
CASSQTGENTEAFF	TGTGCCAGCTCACAGACAGGGGAGAACACTGAAGCTTTCTTT	TRBV18	TRBD1	few	TRBJ1-1
CASSGQGGYYGYTF	TGTGCCAGCAGTGGACAGGGAGGTTACTATGGCTACACCTTC	TRBV2	TRBD1	-	TRBJ1-2
CASSPFRLAGGEQYF	TGTGCCAGCTCACCATTTCGACTAGCGGGAGGCGAGCAGTACTTC	TRBV18	TRBD2	once	TRBJ2-7
CASSTGGGIRETQYF	TGTGCCAGCAGCACGGGAGGCGGGATCAGGGAGACCCAGTACTTC	TRBV21-1	-	once	TRBJ2-5
CAARGGDEKLFF	TGTGCCGCGCGGGGGGGCGATGAAAAACTGTTTTTT	TRBV18	-	once	TRBJ1-4
CASSQDEGVRELFF	TGCGCCAGCAGCCAAGATGAGGGGGTCCGGGAGCTGTTTTTT	TRBV4-1	-	-	TRBJ2-2
CASSPISNEQFF	TGTGCCAGCAGCCCGATTAGCAATGAGCAGTTCTTC	TRBV7-6	-	few	TRBJ2-1
CASSQSHRGLYGYTF	TGCGCCAGCAGCCAATCCCACAGGGGGCTCTATGGCTACACCTTC	TRBV4-3	TRBD1	few	TRBJ1-2
CASSLTTSAATDTQYF	TGTGCCAGCAGCTTAACTACCTCAGCAGCCACAGATACGCAGTATTTT	TRBV7-9	-	few	TRBJ2-3
CASSDSPNTEAFF	TGTGCCAGCAGTGACAGTCCGAACACTGAAGCTTTCTTT	TRBV25-1	-	-	TRBJ1-1
CAWSVGLYNEQFF	TGTGCCTGGAGTGTGGGGCTCTACAATGAGCAGTTCTTC	TRBV30	-	-	TRBJ2-1
CASSEGPGLAGVRAFF	TGTGCCAGCAGTGAAGGGCCGGGACTAGCGGGGGTGAGGGCGTTCTTC	TRBV6-1	TRBD2	-	TRBJ2-1
CAWSRTGGVAFF	TGTGCCTGGAGTCGAACAGGGGGGGTAGCTTTCTTT	TRBV30	TRBD1	-	TRBJ1-1
CASEGGISTDTQYF	TGTGCCAGCGAGGGCGGAATTAGCACAGATACGCAGTATTTT	TRBV2	-	few	TRBJ2-3
CASSERRGNTEAFF	TGTGCCAGCAGTGAAAGGCGGGGGAACACTGAAGCTTTCTTT	TRBV2	-	-	TRBJ1-1
CASRTVNQPQHF	TGTGCCAGCAGGACAGTCAATCAGCCCCAGCATTTT	TRBV6-6	-	-	TRBJ1-5
CASSAKTIDNEQFF	TGTGCCAGCAGCGCAAAGACTATTGACAATGAGCAGTTCTTC	TRBV9	-	-	TRBJ2-1
CASRGLAGEPNEQFF	TGTGCCAGCCGCGGGCTAGCGGGGGAACCGAATGAGCAGTTCTTC	TRBV7-9	TRBD2	-	TRBJ2-1